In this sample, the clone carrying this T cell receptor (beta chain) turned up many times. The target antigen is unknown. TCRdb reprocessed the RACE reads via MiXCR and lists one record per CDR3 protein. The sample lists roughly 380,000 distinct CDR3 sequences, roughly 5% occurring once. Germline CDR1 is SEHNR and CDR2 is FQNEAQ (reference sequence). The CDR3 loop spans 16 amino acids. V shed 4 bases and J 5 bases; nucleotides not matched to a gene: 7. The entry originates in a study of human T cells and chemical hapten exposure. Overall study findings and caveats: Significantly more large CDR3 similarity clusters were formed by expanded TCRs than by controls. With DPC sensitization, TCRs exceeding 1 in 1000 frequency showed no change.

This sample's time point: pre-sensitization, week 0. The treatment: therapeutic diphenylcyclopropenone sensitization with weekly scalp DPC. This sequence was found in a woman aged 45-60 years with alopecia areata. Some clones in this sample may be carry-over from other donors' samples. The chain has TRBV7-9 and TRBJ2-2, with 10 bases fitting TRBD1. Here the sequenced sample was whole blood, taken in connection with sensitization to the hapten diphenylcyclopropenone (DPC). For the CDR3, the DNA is TGTGCCAGCAGCTCGACAGGGGGCAAGGGAACCGGGGAGCTGTTTTTT. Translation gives CASSSTGGKGTGELFF.